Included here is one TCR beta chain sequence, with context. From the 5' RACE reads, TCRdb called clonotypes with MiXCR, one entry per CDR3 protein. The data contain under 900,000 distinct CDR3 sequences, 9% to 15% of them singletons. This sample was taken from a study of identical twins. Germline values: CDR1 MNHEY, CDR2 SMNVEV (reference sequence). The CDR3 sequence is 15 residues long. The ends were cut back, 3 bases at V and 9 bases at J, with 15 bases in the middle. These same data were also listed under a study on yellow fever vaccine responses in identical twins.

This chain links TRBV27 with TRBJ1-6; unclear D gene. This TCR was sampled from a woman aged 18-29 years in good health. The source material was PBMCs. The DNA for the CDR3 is TGTGCCAGCAGTTTCGGTAGTCTGGGTTTTTCACCCCTCCACTTT. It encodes CASSFGSLGFSPLHF.